What follows are 9 T cell receptor beta chains derived from one specimen sequenced in a study of spatial heterogeneity in lung cancer. Time point: sample taken at primary tumor resection. Sequencing was performed on whole RNA extracted from tumor and nontumor lung tissue, or from frozen PBMC, and the material was left unsorted. TCRdb ran MiXCR on the 5' RACE reads and lists one entry per CDR3 protein. The data contain roughly 4,200 distinct CDR3 sequences, 8% to 10% of them singletons. The material was PBMCs, obtained at surgery. These receptors were collected from a male donor with early-stage non-small cell lung cancer.

This clonotype was counted many times. This rearrangement joins TRBV3-1 to TRBJ1-1; D not certain. Per germline, CDR1 LGHDT and CDR2 YNNKEL (reference sequence). Trimming took 1 base from V and 3 from J, leaving 9 bases between them. CDR3 size: 14 residues. This CDR3 reads CASSQGTGDTEAFF. CDR3 DNA: TGTGCCAGCAGCCAAGGGACCGGCGACACTGAAGCTTTCTTT.

At least ten counts were recorded for this clonotype. The chain uses TRBV18 and TRBJ1-1; 7 bases are a match to TRBD1. Trimming cost V 0 bases and J 6 bases; bases outside gene matches: 13. Germline V gives CDR1 KGHSH, CDR2 LQKENI. The CDR3 contains 17 residues. In DNA, the CDR3 is TGTGCCAGCTCACCACCGACGAATGCACAGGGGAGATCTGAAGCTTTCTTT. This translates into CASSPPTNAQGRSEAFF.

As for this clonotype: This may be a read error: a much more frequent sequence differs by one nucleotide. Because the CDR3 is missing its conserved closing phenylalanine or tryptophan, this is likely a read error. The rearrangement links TRBV9 to TRBJ2-7; weak D call: TRBD2 (6 bases). In germline, CDR1 is SGDLS, CDR2 YYNGEE. Between the trimmed V and J ends, which lost 7 bases and 2 bases, there was a span of 10 bases. This CDR3 has 12 amino acids. This CDR3 reads CASGDSTYEQYS. The CDR3 coding sequence is TGTGCCAGCGGGGACTCTACCTACGAGCAGTACTCC.

This clonotype was counted at least ten times. The gene calls are TRBV9 and TRBJ2-2, with D unclear. The CDR3 is made up of 13 amino acids. CDR1 and CDR2 (germline): SGDLS, YYNGEE. Trimming took off 1 base at V and 2 bases at J, with 3 bases between the two ends. The CDR3 region is CASSVFNTGELFF. Here the CDR3 DNA reads TGTGCCAGCAGCGTATTCAACACCGGGGAGCTGTTTTTT.

This clonotype was detected a few times. The chain recombines TRBV5-8 with TRBJ1-5, with TRBD1 as a possible D gene (5 bases). Between the trimmed V and J ends, which lost 0 bases and 6 bases, there was a span of 16 bases. This CDR3 region has 16 residues. The germline V gene encodes CDR1 SGHTS and CDR2 YDEGEE. CDR3 sequence reads: CASSLDEGRNGQPQHF. CDR3 nucleotides: TGTGCCAGCAGCTTGGACGAGGGGCGTAACGGTCAGCCCCAGCATTTT.

In its sample, this clonotype was seen many times. This chain links TRBV7-9 with TRBJ2-2; D gene unclear. Germline V lookup: CDR1 SEHNR, CDR2 FQNEAQ (reference sequence). Trimming pared 0 bases from V and 6 bases from J, leaving 8 bases between. The CDR3 totals 14 residues. Here the CDR3 reads CASSLAISAGELFF. CDR3 DNA sequence: TGTGCCAGCAGCTTAGCGATATCAGCCGGGGAGCTGTTTTTT.

This clonotype appeared many times. This rearrangement joins TRBV28 to TRBJ2-7; TRBD1 is a possible D gene (6 bases). In germline, CDR1 is MDHEN, CDR2 SYDVKM. The CDR3 covers 13 residues. V was trimmed by 8 bases and J by 3 bases, leaving 14 bases between them. The CDR3 is CASAPGHHYEQYF. The CDR3 DNA follows: TGTGCCAGCGCTCCGGGACATCACTACGAGCAGTACTTC.

By share of the sample, this clonotype is medium-sized (0.01 to 0.1%). The chain uses TRBV11-2 and TRBJ2-3; D is unclear. Germline CDR1 is SGHAT and CDR2 is FQNNGV. The CDR3 is 15 residues long. V lost 4 bases and J lost 6, with 17 bases in between. For the CDR3, the DNA is TGTGCCAGCAGCTCCCTTTGGTCGGCTAAGGATACGCAGTATTTT. Translating gives CASSSLWSAKDTQYF. The full variable domain, rest sourced from reference TRBV11-2 and TRBJ2-3, is EAGVAQSPRYKIIEKRQSVAFWCNPISGHATLYWYQQILGQGPKLLIQFQNNGVVDDSQLPKDRFSAERLKGVDSTLKIQPAKLEDSAVYLCASSSLWSAKDTQYFGPGTRLTVL.

This clonotype was observed at least ten times. Germline and junction disagree at one end, which may indicate a read error. The rearrangement links TRBV19 to TRBJ2-7, with 8 nucleotides matching TRBD1. The CDR3 length is 15 residues. CDR1 and CDR2 (germline): LNHDA, SQIVND (reference sequence). The CDR3: CASSIGQGSAYEQYF. CDR3 nucleotide sequence: TGCGCCAGTAGTATCGGACAGGGTAGCGCCTACGAGCAGTACTTC.